This is a list of T cell receptor beta chains from one sample in a study of T cells in Graves' hyperthyroidism and ophthalmopathy. A single record per CDR3 protein comes from TCRdb applying MiXCR to the multiplex PCR reads. The sample has some 700,000 distinct CDR3 sequences; roughly 17% are singletons. Sequencing used blood. The source is a man aged 50 to 59 with Graves' hyperthyroidism. Each CDR3 is given with its conserved first and last residue. The D gene is left open where the match is weak. The size field is filled for only some rows; it gives once, few, many or a size class.

D	V	size	J	CDR3	DNA
TRBD1	TRBV5-4	few	TRBJ1-6	CASSSRDRGFSNSPLHF	TGTGCCAGCAGCTCTCGGGACAGGGGTTTTAGTAATTCACCCCTCCACTTT
TRBD1	TRBV27	.	TRBJ2-3	CANSLSRGQGTDTQYF	TGTGCCAACAGTTTATCGCGTGGACAGGGCACAGATACGCAGTATTTT
TRBD2	TRBV2	many	TRBJ2-3	CASSRQVAGPTDTQYF	TGTGCCAGCAGCCGCCAAGTAGCGGGCCCCACAGATACGCAGTATTTT
.	TRBV29-1	many	TRBJ2-3	CSAAGRTSTDTQYF	TGCAGCGCCGCGGGACGGACTAGCACAGATACGCAGTATTTT
TRBD1	TRBV2	many	TRBJ2-6	CASSEGRTGVSGANVLTF	TGTGCCAGCAGTGAAGGAAGGACAGGGGTTAGTGGGGCCAACGTCCTGACTTTC
TRBD2	TRBV2	many	TRBJ2-5	CASRAPGLGKETQYF	TGTGCCAGCAGGGCACCGGGACTAGGCAAAGAGACCCAGTACTTC
.	TRBV11-2	many	TRBJ2-7	CASSGQRVTSYEQYF	TGTGCCAGCAGCGGACAGCGGGTGACTTCCTACGAGCAGTACTTC
.	TRBV2	many	TRBJ1-1	CASSGGTSNTEAFF	TGTGCCAGCAGTGGAGGGACGTCGAACACTGAAGCTTTCTTT
TRBD2	TRBV27	.	TRBJ2-3	CASSSLAGGSTDTQYF	TGTGCCAGCAGTTCTCTAGCGGGAGGTAGCACAGATACGCAGTATTTT
TRBD1	TRBV19	.	TRBJ2-7	CASSRQGQAYYEQYF	TGTGCCAGTAGTAGACAGGGACAGGCCTATTACGAGCAGTACTTC
TRBD2	TRBV20-1	.	TRBJ2-5	CSARDGRELETQYF	TGCAGTGCTAGAGATGGGCGGGAGTTGGAGACCCAGTACTTC
TRBD1	TRBV2	many	TRBJ1-2	CASNPGQGHNYGYTF	TGTGCCAGCAATCCAGGACAGGGACATAACTATGGCTACACCTTC
.	TRBV3-1	.	TRBJ2-1	CASSQDYPAGSYNEQFF	TGTGCCAGCAGCCAAGATTATCCTGCCGGCTCCTACAATGAGCAGTTCTTC
.	TRBV28	.	TRBJ2-3	CASSFPASTDTQYF	TGTGCCAGCAGTTTTCCTGCTAGCACAGATACGCAGTATTTT
TRBD2	TRBV2	many	TRBJ2-1	CAIAEGSGRVEQFF	TGTGCCATCGCCGAAGGTAGCGGGAGGGTTGAGCAGTTCTTC
.	TRBV7-2	many	TRBJ1-4	CASSLGGGVNEKLFF	TGTGCCAGCAGCTTAGGTGGAGGGGTAAATGAAAAACTGTTTTTT
.	TRBV28	many	TRBJ2-7	CASSLAGPLSYEQYF	TGTGCCAGCAGTTTAGCGGGCCCACTCTCCTACGAGCAGTACTTC
TRBD1	TRBV28	.	TRBJ1-2	CASRDTHRGGYGYTF	TGTGCCAGCAGGGACACGCACAGGGGAGGCTATGGCTACACCTTC
.	TRBV27	.	TRBJ1-1	CASSLSAPAEAFF	TGTGCCAGCAGTTTGTCGGCCCCCGCTGAAGCTTTCTTT
TRBD2	TRBV20-1	.	TRBJ2-1	CSAWGSGSYNEQFF	TGCAGTGCTTGGGGTAGCGGGAGTTACAATGAGCAGTTCTTC
.	TRBV20-1	.	TRBJ1-2	CSARVRQHHPPYGYTF	TGCAGTGCTAGAGTCCGACAGCACCATCCTCCCTATGGGTACACCTTC